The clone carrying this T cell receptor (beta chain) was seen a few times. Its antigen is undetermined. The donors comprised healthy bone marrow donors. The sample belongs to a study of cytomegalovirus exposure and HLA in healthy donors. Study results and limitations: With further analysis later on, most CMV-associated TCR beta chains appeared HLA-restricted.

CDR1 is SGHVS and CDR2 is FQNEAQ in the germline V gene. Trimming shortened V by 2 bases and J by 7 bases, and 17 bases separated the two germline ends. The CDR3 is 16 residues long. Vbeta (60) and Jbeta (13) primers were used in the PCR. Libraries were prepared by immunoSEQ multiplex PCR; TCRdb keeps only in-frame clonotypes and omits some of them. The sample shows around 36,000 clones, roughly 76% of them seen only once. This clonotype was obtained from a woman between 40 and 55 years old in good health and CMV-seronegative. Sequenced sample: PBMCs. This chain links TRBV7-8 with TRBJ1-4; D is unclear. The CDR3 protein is CASSLRPRELGEKLFF. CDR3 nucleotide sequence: TGTGCCAGCAGCTTACGGCCACGGGAACTAGGTGAAAAACTGTTTTTT.